This entry lists 14 T cell receptor beta chains sequenced from one sample in a study of blood T cell repertoires in COVID-19. Generated by immunoSEQ multiplex PCR, the TCRdb table keeps only in-frame clones and is missing some. The sample contains 90,000 to 150,000 clones, 85% of which appear only once. The sample comprised peripheral blood. These receptor sequences come from a man at least 80 years old with acute or convalescent COVID-19.

This chain uses TRBV6-5 with TRBJ1-2; 10 bases line up with TRBD1. CDR3 length: 14 amino acids. With 2 bases clipped from V and 7 bases from J, the junction kept 4 bases outside the gene matches. Germline values: CDR1 MNHEY, CDR2 SVGAGI. CDR3 nucleotide sequence: TGTGCCAGCAGTTACCGGGACAGGGGTACTGGCTACACCTTC. Translating gives CASSYRDRGTGYTF.

The CDR3 loop is CASNRGNTGELFF. CDR3 DNA sequence: TGCGCCAGCAACAGGGGAAACACCGGGGAGCTGTTTTTT. The J gene is TRBJ2-2, the V gene TRBV5-1, with 7 bases lining up with TRBD1. The CDR3 runs to 13 residues. Trimming took 6 bases from V and 2 from J; bases not matched to a gene: 1. The germline gives CDR1 SGHRS, CDR2 YFSETQ.

The chain joins TRBV3-1 (or the pseudogene TRBV3-2) to TRBJ1-4; no clear D gene. The CDR3 consists of 16 residues. Looked up from germline, CDR1 is LGHDT and CDR2 is YNNKEL (reference sequence). V dropped 0 bases and J dropped 8 bases, with 16 bases sitting between them. The DNA for the CDR3 is TGTGCCAGCAGCCAAGATCGTACGGGGTTTGGAGAAAAACTGTTTTTT. It specifies CASSQDRTGFGEKLFF.

In this sample, this clone turned up a few times. The chain carries TRBV19 and TRBJ1-1; D may be TRBD1 (6 bases). Germline V gene data show CDR1 as LNHDA and CDR2 as SQIVND (reference sequence). V dropped 5 bases and J dropped 0 bases, with 25 bases sitting between them. CDR3 size: 19 residues. The DNA for the CDR3 is TGTGCCAGTAGTTTCCCCAGGGGCGCGAAAACTGAATTGAACACTGAAGCTTTCTTT. Translating gives CASSFPRGAKTELNTEAFF. The full variable domain, completed using reference TRBV19 and TRBJ1-1, is DGGITQSPKYLFRKEGQNVTLSCEQNLNHDAMYWYRQDPGQGLRLIYYSQIVNDFQKGDIAEGYSVSREKKESFPLTVTSAQKNPTAFYLCASSFPRGAKTELNTEAFFGQGTRLTVV.

This chain links TRBV4-2 with TRBJ2-1; 8 nucleotides align to TRBD2. Germline CDR1 is LGHNA and CDR2 is YNFKEQ. V was pared by 3 bases and J by 7 bases, with 8 bases of the junction left unmatched. The CDR3 runs 15 residues. The CDR3 here is CASSQPGTRANEQFF. The CDR3 nucleotides read TGTGCCAGCAGCCAGCCGGGGACTAGAGCGAATGAGCAGTTCTTC.

V gene TRBV30 combines with J gene TRBJ2-7, with 9 nucleotides matching TRBD1. The CDR3 length is 13 residues. Germline lookup yields CDR1 GTSNPN and CDR2 SVGIG (reference sequence). V was clipped by 1 base and J by 9 bases; unmatched bases: 7. The CDR3 DNA follows: TGTGCCTGGAGTGACAGGGGGCGCGGGTTGCAGTACTTC. Encoded protein: CAWSDRGRGLQYF.

The V and J genes are TRBV7-2 and TRBJ2-7, with D perhaps TRBD1 (6 bases). Germline V CDR1 and CDR2: SGHTA, FQGNSA. The CDR3 is made up of 15 amino acids. V lost 2 bases and J lost 5, with 16 bases in between. In nucleotides, the CDR3 is TGTGCCAGCAGCTTAACCGGGACAAAGGTTCACGAGCAGTACTTC. Translated, it gives CASSLTGTKVHEQYF. Looking up the rest from reference TRBV7-2 and TRBJ2-7 gives the full variable domain: GAGVSQSPSNKVTEKGKDVELRCDPISGHTALYWYRQSLGQGLEFLIYFQGNSAPDKSGLPSDRFSAERTGGSVSTLTIQRTQQEDSAVYLCASSLTGTKVHEQYFGPGTRLTVT.

This clone has only one observation. The V call is TRBV5-5, the J call TRBJ2-7; possible D gene TRBD2, 8 bases. This CDR3 region has 14 residues. Trimming took off 7 bases at V and 3 bases at J, with 17 bases between the two ends. Per germline, CDR1 SGHKS and CDR2 YYEKEE (reference sequence). The CDR3, as DNA: TGTGCCAGCGGGCGGGACAGCGGGAGCTACGAGCAGTACTTC. Encoded protein: CASGRDSGSYEQYF.

This clone has just a few counts. The chain recombines TRBV19 with TRBJ1-1; 8 nucleotides align to TRBD1. V shed 2 bases and J 4 bases; nucleotides not matched to a gene: 3. The CDR3 length is 14 residues. Germline lookup yields CDR1 LNHDA and CDR2 SQIVND (reference sequence). CDR3 sequence reads: CASSIRTGGTEAFF. The CDR3 DNA reads as TGTGCCAGTAGTATAAGAACAGGGGGCACTGAAGCTTTCTTT.

The V gene is TRBV19, the J gene TRBJ1-5; D may be TRBD1 (6 bases). CDR1 and CDR2 from the germline V gene are LNHDA and SQIVND (reference sequence). This CDR3 contains 14 residues. Trimming left V 7 bases short and J 1 base short, with 11 bases between. For the CDR3, the DNA is TGTGCCAGTACTCGGACAGAAAGCAATCAGCCCCAGCATTTT. Translation: CASTRTESNQPQHF.

The V gene is TRBV5-4, the J gene TRBJ1-1; possibly TRBD1 for D (5 bases). In germline, CDR1 is SGHNT, CDR2 YYREEE (reference sequence). This CDR3 is 14 amino acids long. Trimming removed 0 bases from V and 5 bases from J, with 11 bases in between. In DNA, the CDR3 is TGTGCCAGCAGCTTGGTTGGGGGGGGAACTGAAGCTTTCTTT. Amino acid sequence: CASSLVGGGTEAFF.

The table lists this clone with a few counts. The chain joins TRBV18 to TRBJ2-7; TRBD1 aligns across 10 bases. This CDR3 is 15 amino acids long. The V and J ends lost 6 bases and 6 bases, in that order; junction bases with no gene match: 11. CDR1 and CDR2 from the germline V gene are KGHSH and LQKENI. CDR3 sequence: CASSLNRDRGSEQYF. As DNA, the CDR3 is TGTGCCAGCTCTCTCAACCGGGACAGGGGTTCCGAGCAGTACTTC.

This sequence joins TRBV5-4 and TRBJ1-4, with TRBD1 as a possible D gene (6 bases). Trimming took 4 bases from V and 8 from J, leaving 18 bases between them. This CDR3 has 15 amino acids. Germline CDR1 is SGHNT and CDR2 is YYREEE (reference sequence). The CDR3 coding sequence is TGTGCCAGCAGCACTGGCAGGGGTGGAGAAGAAAAACTGTTTTTT. Its translation: CASSTGRGGEEKLFF.

The chain has TRBV9 and TRBJ1-1; 7 bases align to TRBD1. The CDR3 runs to 14 residues. The germline V gene encodes CDR1 SGDLS and CDR2 YYNGEE. V was pared by 4 bases and J by 2 bases, with 5 bases of the junction left unmatched. The CDR3 region has the DNA TGTGCCAGCAGCCCAGGGACAGCCAACACTGAAGCTTTCTTT. Translating it yields CASSPGTANTEAFF.